Shown below are 30 T cell receptor beta chains from a single sample sequenced in a study of spatial heterogeneity in lung cancer. As for time point: sample taken at primary tumor resection. The input material, whole RNA from tumor, nontumor lung or frozen PBMC, was sequenced unsorted. TCRdb used MiXCR to reprocess the 5' RACE reads, holding one entry per CDR3 protein. The data hold about 85,000 distinct CDR3 sequences, with about 20% observed a single time. The sample was PBMCs, taken at surgery. The source is a male donor with early-stage non-small cell lung cancer.

This chain links TRBV4-1 with TRBJ2-3; 8 bases are shared with TRBD1. V was pared by 11 bases and J by 3 bases, with 7 bases of the junction left unmatched. CDR3 length: 13 amino acids. Germline values: CDR1 MGHRA, CDR2 YSYEKL. CDR3 residues: CAGADRDTDTQYF. The CDR3 bases are TGCGCCGGCGCGGACAGGGATACAGATACGCAGTATTTT.

This clonotype was detected a few times. The genes are TRBV27 and TRBJ2-3, with D maybe TRBD1 (6 bases). The CDR3 contains 13 residues. From germline, CDR1 is MNHEY and CDR2 SMNVEV (reference sequence). The V end was cut by 2 bases, the J end by 6 bases, with 9 bases between. CDR3 in amino acids: CASSLNRVDTQYF. CDR3 DNA: TGTGCCAGCAGTTTAAACAGGGTGGATACGCAGTATTTT.

This clonotype was observed a few times. The V and J genes are TRBV19 and TRBJ1-2; 9 positions agree with TRBD1. CDR1 is LNHDA, CDR2 SQIVND, per germline (reference sequence). With 4 bases clipped from V and 1 base from J, the junction kept 4 bases outside the gene matches. The CDR3 extends over 15 amino acids. The CDR3 DNA follows: TGTGCCAGTAGTACGGGACAGGGCATTAACTATGGCTACACCTTC. It encodes CASSTGQGINYGYTF.

The chain employs TRBV6-5 and TRBJ1-2; 9 bases map to TRBD1. Losses at the gene ends were 0 bases for V and 0 bases for J; bases not matched to a gene: 5. Germline CDR1 reads MNHEY; CDR2 reads SVGAGI. The CDR3 runs 17 residues. CDR3: CASSYSTGGATNYGYTF. CDR3 bases: TGTGCCAGCAGTTACTCGACAGGGGGGGCTACTAACTATGGCTACACCTTC.

There are many counts of this clonotype. The rearrangement joins TRBV19 to TRBJ2-5; TRBD2 matches 9 bases. The V gene end was trimmed by 10 bases and the J gene end by 4 bases; junction bases not matched to a gene: 10. This CDR3 comprises 14 residues. From germline, CDR1 is LNHDA and CDR2 SQIVND (reference sequence). CDR3 protein: CATVERGAAETQYF. CDR3 bases: TGTGCCACCGTCGAGCGGGGGGCCGCAGAGACCCAGTACTTC.

Here the CDR3 reads CSARAAGTNNSPLHF. The CDR3 DNA reads TGCAGTGCTAGAGCAGCAGGAACCAATAATTCACCCCTCCACTTT. The chain uses TRBV20-1 and TRBJ1-6; D gene unclear. V was cut by 1 base and J by 5 bases, with 12 bases left in between. This CDR3 region has 15 residues. Per germline, CDR1 DFQATT and CDR2 SNEGSKA (reference sequence).

This clonotype was seen once. The V and J genes are TRBV4-2 and TRBJ2-4; perhaps TRBD1 as D (5 bases). This CDR3 is 17 amino acids long. The germline V and J ends were trimmed by 0 bases and 2 bases, with 14 bases remaining between them. Germline CDR1 LGHNA, CDR2 YNFKEQ. The CDR3: CASSQDSRAGTKNIQYF. CDR3 DNA sequence: TGTGCCAGCAGCCAAGATAGTCGAGCAGGGACCAAAAACATTCAGTACTTC.

This clonotype turned up a few times. This rearrangement joins TRBV24-1 to TRBJ2-3; tentatively, D is TRBD1 (6 bases). The V end lost 9 bases, the J end lost 0 bases, and 9 bases lay between the germline ends. CDR3 length equals 13 residues. The germline CDR1 and CDR2 sequences are KGHDR and SFDVKD. CDR3: CATRQESTDTQYF. CDR3 DNA sequence: TGTGCCACCCGACAGGAGAGCACAGATACGCAGTATTTT.

This clonotype was seen a few times. The rearrangement joins TRBV20-1 to TRBJ2-1, with 8 bases matching TRBD2. Germline CDR1 DFQATT, CDR2 SNEGSKA (reference sequence). V was clipped by 5 bases and J by 13 bases; unmatched bases: 7. The length of the CDR3 is 11 residues. The CDR3 protein is CSAPGTRGQFF. The CDR3 DNA follows: TGCAGTGCTCCCGGGACTAGGGGCCAGTTCTTC.

In this sample, this clonotype turned up a few times. The chain carries TRBV28 and TRBJ2-1; D possibly corresponds to TRBD1 (5 bases). V was clipped by 7 bases and J by 6 bases, with 10 bases between them. CDR3 length equals 12 residues. Germline assignment: CDR1 MDHEN and CDR2 SYDVKM. DNA for the CDR3: TGTGCCAGCAACCAAAGGGGCAATGAGCAGTTCTTC. Encoded protein: CASNQRGNEQFF.

This rearrangement joins TRBV28 to TRBJ2-2; D not resolved. V gave up 2 bases and J gave up 4 bases, with 14 bases separating them. The CDR3 is made up of 16 amino acids. Germline assignment: CDR1 MDHEN and CDR2 SYDVKM. The CDR3 protein is CASSLPVRGSTGELFF. The CDR3 nucleotides are TGTGCCAGCAGTTTACCTGTCCGCGGAAGCACCGGGGAGCTGTTTTTT.

This sequence joins TRBV5-1 and TRBJ2-6; the D gene is possibly TRBD1 (5 bases). Germline V gene data show CDR1 as SGHRS and CDR2 as YFSETQ. The V end lost 6 bases, the J end lost 6 bases, and 16 bases lay between the germline ends. CDR3 length equals 15 residues. For the CDR3, the DNA is TGCGCCAGCACCGCGACAGTCTCATCGGCCAACGTCCTGACTTTC. Its translation: CASTATVSSANVLTF.

This chain uses TRBV12-3 or TRBV12-4 with TRBJ1-3, with 7 nucleotides matching TRBD1. This CDR3 contains 13 residues. V lost 6 bases to trimming and J lost 4 bases; unmatched junction nucleotides: 3. CDR3 region: CASRQGSGNTIYF. The DNA for the CDR3 is TGTGCCAGCAGACAGGGGTCGGGAAACACCATATATTTT.

Only a few counts were recorded for this clonotype. The rearrangement joins TRBV6-6 to TRBJ1-1; 11 bases agree with TRBD1. Looked up from germline, CDR1 is MNHNY and CDR2 is SVGAGI (reference sequence). This CDR3 spans 14 amino acids. V lost 7 bases, J lost 9 bases, and 10 bases stayed unmatched. The CDR3 sequence: CASTLRGTGGKAFF. CDR3 DNA: TGTGCCAGCACTTTACGGGGGACAGGGGGAAAAGCTTTCTTT.

This clonotype was counted a few times. The gene calls are TRBV18 and TRBJ1-5, with 9 bases fitting TRBD1. Germline assignment: CDR1 KGHSH and CDR2 LQKENI. With V trimmed by 1 base and J by 2 bases, 6 bases remained unmatched. The CDR3 is 17 residues long. The DNA of the CDR3 is TGTGCCAGCTCACCACTGGGAGGGGACAGGGGCAATCAGCCCCAGCATTTT. As protein: CASSPLGGDRGNQPQHF.

The chain has TRBV28 and TRBJ2-3; maybe TRBD1 (5 bases). Germline assignment: CDR1 MDHEN and CDR2 SYDVKM. With 6 bases removed from V and 0 bases from J, the gap between germline ends came to 13 bases. The CDR3 spans 15 residues. CDR3 in amino acids: CASSIRQLSTDTQYF. DNA of the CDR3: TGTGCCAGCAGCATTAGACAGTTAAGCACAGATACGCAGTATTTT.

This clonotype was counted many times. The chain links TRBV27 to TRBJ2-1; the D gene is possibly TRBD2 (6 bases). Trimming took 7 bases from V and 7 from J, leaving 17 bases between them. There are 14 residues in the CDR3. Germline V gene sequence: CDR1 MNHEY, CDR2 SMNVEV (reference sequence). CDR3 amino acids: CASKMRREWNEQFF. Written as DNA, the CDR3 is TGTGCCAGCAAGATGCGGAGGGAGTGGAATGAGCAGTTCTTC.

In its sample, this clonotype was seen a few times. This sequence joins TRBV18 and TRBJ1-1; no firm D call. CDR1 KGHSH and CDR2 LQKENI come from the germline V gene. V was trimmed by 5 bases and J by 8 bases, leaving 15 bases between them. The CDR3 loop spans 13 amino acids. In DNA form, the CDR3 reads TGTGCCAGCTCATTACCGAACCCGCGAGAAGCTTTCTTT. Translating it yields CASSLPNPREAFF.

The chain combines TRBV20-1 with TRBJ2-4; TRBD1 aligns across 7 bases. Unmatched junction bases numbered 5, after V lost 6 bases and J lost 0 bases. This CDR3 is 14 amino acids long. Per germline, CDR1 DFQATT and CDR2 SNEGSKA (reference sequence). The CDR3 region has the DNA TGCAGTGCCTGGGACAGACTAGCCAAAAACATTCAGTACTTC. This encodes CSAWDRLAKNIQYF.

This clonotype was counted a few times. The chain carries TRBV18 and TRBJ2-7; 9 positions match TRBD1. CDR3 length equals 15 residues. V gave up 3 bases and J gave up 4 bases; unmatched junction bases: 7. The V gene's germline CDR1 is KGHSH and CDR2 LQKENI. The CDR3: CASSPGQGLGYEQYF. The CDR3 nucleotides read TGTGCCAGCTCACCTGGACAGGGGCTCGGGTACGAGCAGTACTTC.

The chain recombines TRBV7-9 with TRBJ1-1; D unclear. CDR1 and CDR2 from the germline V gene are SEHNR and FQNEAQ (reference sequence). V was trimmed by 7 bases and J by 6 bases, leaving 12 bases between them. The CDR3 length is 12 residues. DNA of the CDR3: TGTGCCAGCACCCAGAGCGGGTCTGAAGCTTTCTTT. Protein sequence: CASTQSGSEAFF.

This clonotype was recorded at least ten times. The chain recombines TRBV4-3 with TRBJ1-4, with unresolved D. Looked up from germline, CDR1 is LGHNA and CDR2 is YSLEER. Trimming left V 1 base short and J 7 bases short, with 7 bases between. CDR3 length: 13 residues. The CDR3 DNA reads as TGCGCCAGCAGCCAAGGGTACGGTGAAAAACTGTTTTTT. Translated, it gives CASSQGYGEKLFF.

The chain carries TRBV12-3 or TRBV12-4 and TRBJ2-1, with 7 bases that match TRBD1. V was pared by 7 bases and J by 5 bases, with 8 bases of the junction left unmatched. The length of the CDR3 is 14 residues. CDR3 sequence reads: CASTRHTGDNEQFF. The CDR3 bases are TGTGCCAGCACACGCCACACAGGGGACAATGAGCAGTTCTTC.

V and J are TRBV6-6 and TRBJ2-7; 14 bases match TRBD2. The CDR3 is 17 amino acids. Germline CDR1 MNHNY, CDR2 SVGAGI (reference sequence). Unmatched junction bases numbered 11, after V lost 5 bases and J lost 5 bases. Written as DNA, the CDR3 is TGTGCCAGCAGTACAGGACTAGCGGGGGGCCGCCAGGACGAGCAGTACTTC. Translation: CASSTGLAGGRQDEQYF.

The chain joins TRBV7-3 to TRBJ2-4, with D possibly matching TRBD1 (5 bases). The CDR3 runs to 15 residues. Germline loops: CDR1 SGHTA, CDR2 FQGTGA. The ends were cut back, 0 bases at V and 5 bases at J, with 11 bases in the middle. CDR3 nucleotide sequence: TGTGCCAGCAGCTTAACAGCTACACAGGAAAACATTCAGTACTTC. This translates into CASSLTATQENIQYF.

The chain is built from TRBV18 and TRBJ1-6; possibly TRBD1 for D (6 bases). Germline V gene data show CDR1 as KGHSH and CDR2 as LQKENI. Deletions cut 0 bases from V and 5 bases from J, with 8 bases between. The CDR3 runs 15 residues. The CDR3: CASSPPKGDNSPLHF. CDR3 nucleotide sequence: TGTGCCAGCTCACCACCTAAGGGGGATAATTCACCCCTCCACTTT.

This clonotype showed up just a few times. The rearrangement uses TRBV4-2 and TRBJ2-6; D is unresolved. The V end lost 1 base, the J end lost 1 base, and 5 bases lay between the germline ends. CDR1 and CDR2 (germline): LGHNA, YNFKEQ. The CDR3 contains 15 residues. CDR3 DNA: TGTGCCAGCAGCCAAGCCCGATCTGGGGCCAACGTCCTGACTTTC. It specifies CASSQARSGANVLTF.

The genes are TRBV2 and TRBJ1-1; the D is unclear. The CDR3 length is 11 residues. Trimming stripped 7 bases from V and 5 bases from J, with 8 bases between. The germline V gene encodes CDR1 SNHLY and CDR2 FYNNEI. The DNA of the CDR3 is TGTGCCAGCATGAGATCGACTGAAGCTTTCTTT. This encodes CASMRSTEAFF. Together with reference TRBV2 and TRBJ1-1, the CDR3 gives the full variable domain: EPEVTQTPSHQVTQMGQEVILRCVPISNHLYFYWYRQILGQKVEFLVSFYNNEISEKSEIFDDQFSVERPDGSNFTLKIRSTKLEDSAMYFCASMRSTEAFFGQGTRLTVV.

The rearrangement uses TRBV4-1 and TRBJ2-7; weak D call: TRBD1 (5 bases). Germline assignment: CDR1 MGHRA and CDR2 YSYEKL. V was cut by 5 bases and J by 3 bases, with 14 bases left in between. The CDR3 length is 14 residues. CDR3 amino acids: CASSLATEFYEQYF. Written as DNA, the CDR3 is TGCGCCAGCAGCTTGGCGACAGAGTTCTACGAGCAGTACTTC.

V usage is TRBV16 and J usage is TRBJ1-1; a weak D match, TRBD1 (6 bases). Trimming removed 4 bases from V and 3 bases from J, with 18 bases in between. Germline CDR1 reads KGHSY; CDR2 reads FQNENV. The CDR3 extends over 16 amino acids. This chain's CDR3 is CASSPEGGEDYTEAFF. Here the CDR3 DNA reads TGTGCCAGCAGCCCCGAGGGGGGCGAAGACTACACTGAAGCTTTCTTT.